The clone carrying this T cell receptor beta chain was counted only a few times. Its antigen is undetermined. The sample is drawn from a study of T-cell memory formation after mild COVID-19. Notes on the study in general: SARS-CoV-2 specificity was not confirmed for second-wave clones peaking on day 37. CM and EM subsets held most contracting CD4+ clones; EMRA held CD8+ ones.

From 5'RACE with constant-segment primers came TCR alpha and TCR beta cDNA libraries that carried sample barcodes and UMIs. TCRdb passed the 5' RACE reads through MiXCR, listing each CDR3 protein once. The sample lists about 270,000 distinct CDR3 sequences; over 15% were seen once. Germline V CDR1 and CDR2: MNHEY, SVGAGI. Between the trimmed V and J ends, which lost 3 bases and 4 bases, there was a span of 7 bases. This CDR3 spans 13 amino acids. The material sequenced was PBMCs or a T cell subset sorted from them (not recorded which). This clonotype was obtained from a man younger than 35 who had mild COVID-19 (a few samples of this study predate the infection). Cell type and time point are not known. J is TRBJ2-1 and V is TRBV6-5; D uncertain. The CDR3, as DNA: TGTGCCAGCAGTTATCGCTCGTACAATGAGCAGTTCTTC. Encoded protein: CASSYRSYNEQFF.